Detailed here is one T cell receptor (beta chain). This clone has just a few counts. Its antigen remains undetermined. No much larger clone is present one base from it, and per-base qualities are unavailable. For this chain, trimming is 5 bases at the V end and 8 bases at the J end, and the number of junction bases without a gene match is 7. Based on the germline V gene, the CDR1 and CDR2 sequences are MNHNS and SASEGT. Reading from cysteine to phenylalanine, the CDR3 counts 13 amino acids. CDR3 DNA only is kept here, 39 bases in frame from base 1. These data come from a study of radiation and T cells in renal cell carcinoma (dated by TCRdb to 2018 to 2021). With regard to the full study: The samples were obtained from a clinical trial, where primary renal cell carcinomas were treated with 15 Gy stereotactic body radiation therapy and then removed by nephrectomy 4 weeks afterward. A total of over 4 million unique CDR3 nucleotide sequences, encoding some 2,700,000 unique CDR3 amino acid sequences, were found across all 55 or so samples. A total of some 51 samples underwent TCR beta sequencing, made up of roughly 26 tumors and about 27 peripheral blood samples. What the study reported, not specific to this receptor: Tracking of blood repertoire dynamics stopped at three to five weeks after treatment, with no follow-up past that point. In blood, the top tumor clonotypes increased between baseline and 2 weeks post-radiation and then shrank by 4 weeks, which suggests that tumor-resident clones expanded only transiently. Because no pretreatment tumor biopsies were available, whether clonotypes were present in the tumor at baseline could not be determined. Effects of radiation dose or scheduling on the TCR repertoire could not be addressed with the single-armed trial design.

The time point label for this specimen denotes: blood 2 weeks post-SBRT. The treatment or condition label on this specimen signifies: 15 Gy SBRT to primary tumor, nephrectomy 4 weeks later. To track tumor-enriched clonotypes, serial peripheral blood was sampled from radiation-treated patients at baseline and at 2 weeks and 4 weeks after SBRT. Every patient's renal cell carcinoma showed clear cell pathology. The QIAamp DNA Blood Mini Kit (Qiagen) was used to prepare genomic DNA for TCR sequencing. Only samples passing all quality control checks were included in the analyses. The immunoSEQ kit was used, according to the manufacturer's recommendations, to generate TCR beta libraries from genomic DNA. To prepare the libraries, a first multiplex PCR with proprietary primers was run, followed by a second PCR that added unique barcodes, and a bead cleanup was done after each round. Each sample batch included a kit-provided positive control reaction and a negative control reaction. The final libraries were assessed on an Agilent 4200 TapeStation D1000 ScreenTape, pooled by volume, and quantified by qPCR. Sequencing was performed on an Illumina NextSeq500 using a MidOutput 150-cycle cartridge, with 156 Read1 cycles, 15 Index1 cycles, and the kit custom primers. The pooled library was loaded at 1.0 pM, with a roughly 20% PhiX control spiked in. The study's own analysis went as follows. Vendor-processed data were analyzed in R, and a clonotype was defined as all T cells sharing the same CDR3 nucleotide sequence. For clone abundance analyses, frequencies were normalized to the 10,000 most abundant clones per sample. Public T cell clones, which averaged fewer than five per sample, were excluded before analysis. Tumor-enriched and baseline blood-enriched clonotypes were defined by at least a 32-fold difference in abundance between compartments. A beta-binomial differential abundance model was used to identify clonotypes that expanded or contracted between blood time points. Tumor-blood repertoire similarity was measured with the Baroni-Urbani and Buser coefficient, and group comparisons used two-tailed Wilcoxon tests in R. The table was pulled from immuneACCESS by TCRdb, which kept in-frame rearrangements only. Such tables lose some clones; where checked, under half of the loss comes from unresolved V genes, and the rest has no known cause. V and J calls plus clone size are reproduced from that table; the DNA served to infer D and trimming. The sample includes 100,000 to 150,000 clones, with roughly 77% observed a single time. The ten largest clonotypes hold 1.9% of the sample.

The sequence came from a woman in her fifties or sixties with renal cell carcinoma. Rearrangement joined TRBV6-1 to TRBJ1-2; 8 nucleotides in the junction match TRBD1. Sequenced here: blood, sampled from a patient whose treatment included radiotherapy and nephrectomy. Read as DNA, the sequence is TGTGCCAGCAGTCCTCAGGGGGCGGAGGGCTACACCTTC. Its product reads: CASSPQGAEGYTF.